This passage covers 5 T cell receptor beta chains from one sample sequenced in a study of response to subunit inactivated influenza vaccine. From the RT-PCR reads, TCRdb called clonotypes with MiXCR, one entry per CDR3 protein. This sample carries 550,000 to 600,000 distinct CDR3 sequences, around 11% of them seen once, and the ten largest clones take roughly 10%. Here the sequenced sample was PBMCs from blood, taken on the day of vaccination. The receptors come from a man aged 45-65 years who received an inactivated influenza vaccine.

The CDR3 region has the DNA TGTGCCAGCAGCTTCGGCGGGAGCCAACCTGCAGAAGAGACCCAGTACTTC. Its translation: CASSFGGSQPAEETQYF. The genes are TRBV5-8 and TRBJ2-5; 7 nucleotides match TRBD2. V shed 2 bases and J 3 bases; nucleotides not matched to a gene: 13. From germline, CDR1 is SGHTS and CDR2 YDEGEE. The CDR3 is 17 residues long. Full variable domain (missing parts from reference TRBV5-8 and TRBJ2-5): EAGVTQSPTHLIKTRGQQATLRCSPISGHTSVYWYQQALGLGLQFLLWYDEGEERNRGNFPPRFSGRQFPNYSSELNVNALELEDSALYLCASSFGGSQPAEETQYFGPGTRLLVL.

This clonotype has at least ten counts. The gene calls are TRBV27 and TRBJ2-7; 9 positions agree with TRBD1. Germline CDR1 and CDR2: MNHEY and SMNVEV (reference sequence). The CDR3 has 14 amino acids. V was pared by 5 bases and J by 5 bases, with 7 bases of the junction left unmatched. DNA of the CDR3: TGTGCCAGCAGTCCCGGGACAGGGTCCCACGAGCAGTACTTC. It is translated as CASSPGTGSHEQYF.

As to this clonotype: One end of the junction varies from germline; a read error may be responsible. The V gene is TRBV7-2, the J gene TRBJ2-1; perhaps TRBD2 as D (6 bases). The germline V gene encodes CDR1 SGHTA and CDR2 FQGNSA. The CDR3 spans 16 residues. The CDR3 sequence: CASSLGVGGTYNEEFF. CDR3 DNA: TGTGCCAGCAGCTTAGGGGTGGGGGGTACCTACAATGAGGAGTTCTTC.

This clonotype was recorded many times. The chain is built from TRBV29-1 and TRBJ2-3; 10 positions match TRBD2. The CDR3 contains 16 residues. The J segment lost 3 bases and the V segment lost 6 bases, leaving 12 bases of the junction unmatched. Germline V gene lookup returns CDR1 SQVTM and CDR2 ANQGSEA. For the CDR3, the DNA is TGCAGCGTCGCGGGGGGTAGCGGGAGGATAACAGATACGCAGTATTTT. It encodes CSVAGGSGRITDTQYF.

As to this clonotype: Sequence at one end of the junction differs from germline and may be a read error. CDR3 coding DNA: TGTGCCAGCAGTCAGGTGATCGGATCCGGGGTCTTT. Amino acids: CASSQVIGSGVF. The chain employs TRBV6-2 or TRBV6-3 and TRBJ1-1, with D hard to call. This CDR3 is built from 12 residues. Germline CDR1 is MNHEY and CDR2 is SVGEGT.